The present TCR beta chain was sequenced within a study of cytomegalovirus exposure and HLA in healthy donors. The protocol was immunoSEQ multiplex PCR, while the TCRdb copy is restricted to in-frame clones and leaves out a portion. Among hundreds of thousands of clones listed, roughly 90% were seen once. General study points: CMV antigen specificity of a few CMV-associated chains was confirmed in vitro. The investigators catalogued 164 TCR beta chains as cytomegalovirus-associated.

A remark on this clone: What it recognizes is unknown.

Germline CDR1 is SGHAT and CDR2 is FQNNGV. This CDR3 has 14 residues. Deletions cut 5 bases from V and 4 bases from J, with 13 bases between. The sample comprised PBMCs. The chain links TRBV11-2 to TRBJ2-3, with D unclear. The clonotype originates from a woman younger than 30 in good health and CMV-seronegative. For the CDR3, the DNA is TGTGCCAGCAGCCCCCGACTTGTCCCAGATACGCAGTATTTT. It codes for CASSPRLVPDTQYF. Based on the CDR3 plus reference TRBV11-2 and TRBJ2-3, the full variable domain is EAGVAQSPRYKIIEKRQSVAFWCNPISGHATLYWYQQILGQGPKLLIQFQNNGVVDDSQLPKDRFSAERLKGVDSTLKIQPAKLEDSAVYLCASSPRLVPDTQYFGPGTRLTVL.